Given below is one T cell receptor beta chain in context. This sample stems from a study of blood T cell repertoires in COVID-19. The method was immunoSEQ multiplex PCR; TCRdb's version includes in-frame clones alone and lacks a portion of them. The sample carries some 150,000 clones, 75% to 90% recorded once. This CDR3 comprises 15 residues. The junction had 5 bases not matched to a gene; V was cut back by 0 bases and J by 10 bases. Germline-derived CDR1 and CDR2 are SEHNR and FQNEAQ (reference sequence). Self-reported history from a screening survey and questionnaire set each donor's cohort. The receptor was derived from a woman aged 45-59 years who had recovered from COVID-19. The chain employs TRBV7-9 and TRBJ2-1; the match to TRBD2 covers 11 bases. The specimen was PBMCs or T cells enriched from blood (not recorded which). The CDR3 DNA sequence: TGTGCCAGCAGCTTAGCCCCACTAGCGGGAGTAGAGCAGTTCTTC. This codes for CASSLAPLAGVEQFF.